This T cell receptor (beta chain) was obtained from a study of CXCR3-negative and CXCR3-positive naive CD8 T cells. Whole-study results and caveats: CXCR3-negative naive cells had less hydrophobic TRB CDR3s than did CXCR3-positive naive cells. Within a donor, both naive subsets shared TRBV-TRBJ usage, unlike memory cells.

Carrying UMI labels, the TRB cDNA libraries were prepared through 5' RACE. TCRdb reprocessed the 5' RACE reads; each CDR3 protein has one entry and no DNA is given. The sample holds over 55,000 distinct CDR3 sequences. All CD8+ T cell subsets were sorted in triplicate at fewer than 350,000 cells each. A CD45RO-CCR7+CD27+CD95- profile was what naive CD8+ T cells displayed. Germline V lookup: CDR1 SGHRS, CDR2 YFSETQ. The CDR3 consists of 13 residues. Concerning this clonotype: Its target is unknown.

The gene calls are TRBV5-1 and TRBJ2-7. Sequencing input: naive CXCR3+ CD8+ T cells from blood. Subset given: CD45RO-CCR7+CD27+CD95- naive CD8+ T cells expressing CXCR3 (TNR3+). The receptor comes from a human donor in good health. Some clones in this sample may be carry-over from other donors' samples. CDR3 protein: CASSLEVAYEQYF.